This is a list of T cell receptor beta chains from one sample in a study of cytomegalovirus exposure and HLA in healthy donors. Clones were sequenced by immunoSEQ multiplex PCR, and TCRdb holds only the in-frame ones, with some missing. In the table there are 80,000 to 100,000 clones, roughly 90% of which are singletons. The sample was PBMCs. The source of these receptors is a young man in good health and CMV-seropositive. Each CDR3 is given with its conserved first and last residue. D genes are given only for firm matches. The size of a clone is reported for some rows only, either as once, few or many, or as a class for expanded clones.

d_call j_call v_call clone_size cdr3_nt cdr3_aa
NA TRBJ2-3 TRBV29-1 NA TGCAGCGTGGACTCCCCGACTTGGTACACAGATACGCAGTATTTT CSVDSPTWYTDTQYF
NA TRBJ1-5 TRBV27 NA TGTGCCAGCAGTCCGGAACAGGGAGTAGGGCAGCCCCAGCATTTT CASSPEQGVGQPQHF
NA TRBJ2-7 TRBV7-9 NA TGTGCCAGCAGCTTTGGGGGGGGCAGGGGGCGATACGAGCAGTACTTC CASSFGGGRGRYEQYF
NA TRBJ1-5 TRBV19 once TGTGCCAGTAGTATAGATTCCTCCCCCAGGCATTTT CASSIDSSPRHF
TRBD2 TRBJ2-5 TRBV4-2 NA TGTGCCAGCAGCTTGTTAATAGCGGGTACAGAGACCCAGTACTTC CASSLLIAGTETQYF
NA TRBJ2-5 TRBV20-1 NA TGCAGTGCTCCGAGAGGGGAGACCCAGTACTTC CSAPRGETQYF
NA TRBJ2-5 TRBV9 NA TGTGCCAGCTCCCCCTTACCGGAAGAGACCCAGTACTTC CASSPLPEETQYF
TRBD1 TRBJ1-4 TRBV13 NA TGTGCCAGCAGCTTAGCCAGGGGGCTTACTAATGAAAAACTGTTTTTT CASSLARGLTNEKLFF
TRBD1 TRBJ1-1 TRBV6-5 NA TGTGCCAGCAGTTACGGGACAGGGATGAACACTGAAGCTTTCTTT CASSYGTGMNTEAFF
TRBD1 TRBJ2-5 TRBV6-1 NA TGTGCCAGCAGTGGGCAGGGGGCCGAGACCCAGTACTTC CASSGQGAETQYF
TRBD1 TRBJ2-1 TRBV4-2 NA TGTGCCAGCAGCCTCAGCCCCGGGACAGCCTACAATGAGCAGTTCTTC CASSLSPGTAYNEQFF
NA TRBJ2-5 TRBV5-6 NA TGTGCCAGCAGCTTGCTCATCGGTCCAGAGACCCAGTACTTC CASSLLIGPETQYF
TRBD2 TRBJ2-5 TRBV7-2 NA TGTGCCAGCAGCATAACTAGCGGGTTCCCCCAAGAGACCCAGTACTTC CASSITSGFPQETQYF
NA TRBJ2-7 TRBV5-6 NA TGTGCCAGCAGCTTGGGTGGACTGGGCTTGGGGTACGAGCAGTACTTC CASSLGGLGLGYEQYF
NA TRBJ1-2 TRBV7-9 few TGTGCCAGCAGCTTAGTCCCGGGGGGCTACACCTTC CASSLVPGGYTF
TRBD2 TRBJ2-3 TRBV15 NA TGTGCCACCAGCATCCTGAGCGGGGGGACTCTTTACACAGATACGCAGTATTTT CATSILSGGTLYTDTQYF
TRBD2 TRBJ2-3 TRBV5-6 NA TGTGCCAGCAGCTCTGGTGGGGGGGGCACAGATACGCAGTATTTT CASSSGGGGTDTQYF
NA TRBJ1-4 TRBV5-1 NA TGCGCCAGCAGCTTGGTAGGAGCAACTAATGAAAAACTGTTTTTT CASSLVGATNEKLFF
TRBD2 TRBJ2-1 TRBV7-9 NA TGTGCCAGCAGCTTAGTAGCGGGGACAAGCTCCTACAATGAGCAGTTCTTC CASSLVAGTSSYNEQFF
TRBD2 TRBJ2-5 TRBV19 NA TGTGCCAGTAGGACTAGCGGGAGGATACAAGAGACCCAGTACTTC CASRTSGRIQETQYF
NA TRBJ2-1 TRBV21-1 NA TGTGCCAGCAGCAAAGTAGCGACTAGCGGGGTTAAGGAGAATGAGCAGTTCTTC CASSKVATSGVKENEQFF
NA TRBJ1-5 TRBV6-1 NA TGTGCCAGCAGTGTCCAGGATCCTCAGCCCCAGCATTTT CASSVQDPQPQHF
NA TRBJ1-1 TRBV6-5 NA TGTGCCAGCAGTTACCTCGGTGAGAACACTGAAGCTTTCTTT CASSYLGENTEAFF
TRBD1 TRBJ1-5 TRBV6-5 NA TGTGCCAGCAGAAAGACAGGGCACAATCAGCCCCAGCATTTT CASRKTGHNQPQHF
NA TRBJ1-6 TRBV7-8 NA TGTGCCAGCAGCCCTTTTTTCTCACCCCTCCACTTT CASSPFFSPLHF
NA TRBJ2-1 TRBV10-3 NA TGTGCCATCAGTGAGTCTAGGTCGGAGGGAGGCAATGAGCAGTTCTTC CAISESRSEGGNEQFF
TRBD1 TRBJ2-7 TRBV10-3 NA TGTGCCATCAGTGACTTCGACAGGGTGTACTCCTACGAGCAGTACTTC CAISDFDRVYSYEQYF
NA TRBJ1-5 TRBV6-6 NA TGTGCCAGCACCCAGGGGATTGGCAATCAGCCCCAGCATTTT CASTQGIGNQPQHF
TRBD2 TRBJ2-1 TRBV9 NA TGTGCCAGCAGCAAAGATCGGGCTAGCGGATACAATGAGCAGTTCTTC CASSKDRASGYNEQFF
TRBD1 TRBJ1-4 TRBV7-9 NA TGTGCCAGCAGCTTGGACAGGGGGGGAGAAAAACTGTTTTTT CASSLDRGGEKLFF
NA TRBJ2-2 TRBV6-6 NA TGTGCCAGCAGCCTGCCACAATACACCGGGGAGCTGTTTTTT CASSLPQYTGELFF
NA TRBJ1-1 TRBV5-6 NA TGTGCCAGCAGTTCCCAGAACACTGAAGCTTTCTTT CASSSQNTEAFF
NA TRBJ1-4 TRBV15 NA TGTGCCACCAGCAGGAAATACTTAGACAGACCTAATGAAAAACTGTTTTTT CATSRKYLDRPNEKLFF
NA TRBJ2-7 TRBV7-9 NA TGTGCCAGCAGCTCATTAGGGGGAGAGCAGTACTTC CASSSLGGEQYF
TRBD1 TRBJ2-3 TRBV4-3 NA TGCGCCAGCAGCCAATTGGACAGGGAAGAAGATACGCAGTATTTT CASSQLDREEDTQYF
NA TRBJ2-3 TRBV6-5 once TGTGCCAGCAGTTACTGGGGCGGATCCACAGATACGCAGTATTTT CASSYWGGSTDTQYF
TRBD2 TRBJ2-6 TRBV7-9 NA TGTGCCAGCACCCCGGGACTAGCGGGGGGTCGCTCTGGGGCCAACGTCCTGACTTTC CASTPGLAGGRSGANVLTF
NA TRBJ2-2 TRBV7-3 NA TGTGCCAGCAGCCCCAACGGGGAAACCGGGGAGCTGTTTTTT CASSPNGETGELFF
NA TRBJ2-1 TRBV19 NA TGTGCCACCGAAACTTGGGCAGAGCAGTTCTTC CATETWAEQFF
TRBD2 TRBJ2-7 TRBV19 once TGTGCCAGTAGTCGCTCTGGAGCGGGAGACTACGAGCAGTACTTC CASSRSGAGDYEQYF
NA TRBJ2-3 TRBV4-3 NA TGCGCCAGCAGCCAAGATGGGGCATACGATACGCAGTATTTT CASSQDGAYDTQYF
TRBD1 TRBJ2-2 TRBV7-2 NA TGTGCCAGCAGCTTAGTCGGACAGGCCCTGAACACCGGGGAGCTGTTTTTT CASSLVGQALNTGELFF
TRBD2 TRBJ2-5 TRBV6-5 NA TGTGCCAGCAGTTCCCAGCGGGGGGGCCTTGAGACCCAGTACTTC CASSSQRGGLETQYF
NA TRBJ1-2 TRBV4-3 NA TGCGCCAGCAGCCAAGATACGCAGGGCTACGGTGGCTACACCTTC CASSQDTQGYGGYTF
NA TRBJ2-7 TRBV19 few TGTGCCAGTAGTATAGGACAGAACAGCTACGAGCAGTACTTC CASSIGQNSYEQYF
NA TRBJ2-3 TRBV9 NA TGTGCCAGCAGCGTAACACAGGGCTGGACAGATACGCAGTATTTT CASSVTQGWTDTQYF
TRBD1 TRBJ2-2 TRBV5-8 NA TGTGCCAGCAGCCCCCGGACAGGGAACACCGGGGAGCTGTTTTTT CASSPRTGNTGELFF
TRBD2 TRBJ2-1 TRBV5-4 once TGTGCCAGCAGCTTGGAGGGACTAGCGGGTGTCCATGAGCAGTTCTTC CASSLEGLAGVHEQFF
NA TRBJ1-5 TRBV2 NA TGTGCCAGCAGTGAGCTGGGGCGGAGCAATCAGCCCCAGCATTTT CASSELGRSNQPQHF
TRBD2 TRBJ2-5 TRBV5-5 NA TGTGCCAGCAGCTTGGTTAGTAGCGGGACCCACCAAGAGACCCAGTACTTC CASSLVSSGTHQETQYF